One sample yielded the 26 T cell receptor beta chains listed below, sequenced in a study of blood T cell repertoires in COVID-19. Using immunoSEQ multiplex PCR, the repertoire was profiled, and TCRdb retains in-frame clones only, with some absent. The sample shows roughly 50,000 clones, approximately 80% of them seen only once. Sequenced input: peripheral blood. The origin of the receptors is an older woman with acute or convalescent COVID-19.

The chain carries TRBV2 and TRBJ2-7; D is unresolved. The V gene lost 3 bases and the J gene lost 3 bases, with 6 bases spanning the gap. This CDR3 spans 12 amino acids. Germline loops: CDR1 SNHLY, CDR2 FYNNEI. CDR3 nucleotides: TGTGCCAGCAGTGAGCGCGGCTACGAGCAGTACTTC. Amino acids: CASSERGYEQYF.

CDR3 sequence: CATKEAGPTQSNQPQHF. In nucleotides, the CDR3 is TGTGCCACTAAGGAAGCAGGGCCTACCCAAAGCAATCAGCCCCAGCATTTT. The chain has TRBV19 and TRBJ1-5, with D possibly being TRBD1 (5 bases). Germline V lookup: CDR1 LNHDA, CDR2 SQIVND (reference sequence). The ends were cut back, 10 bases at V and 1 base at J, with 23 bases in the middle. This CDR3 comprises 17 residues.

The gene calls are TRBV6-5 and TRBJ1-2; D call uncertain. The V end was cut by 2 bases, the J end by 2 bases, with 6 bases between. The CDR3 is made up of 13 amino acids. Per germline, CDR1 MNHEY and CDR2 SVGAGI. The CDR3 nucleotides read TGTGCCAGCAGTTACACAGACAACTATGGCTACACCTTC. It is translated as CASSYTDNYGYTF.

V gene TRBV5-1 combines with J gene TRBJ2-5; weak D call: TRBD2 (6 bases). The CDR3 covers 15 residues. Germline loops: CDR1 SGHRS, CDR2 YFSETQ. Trimming took off 1 base at V and 5 bases at J, with 15 bases between the two ends. CDR3 DNA sequence: TGCGCCAGCAGCTTGCGGGCACTGGGAGGTGAGACCCAGTACTTC. It codes for CASSLRALGGETQYF.

The CDR3 region is CSVSGTNTEAFF. As DNA, the CDR3 is TGCAGCGTTTCCGGGACTAACACTGAAGCTTTCTTT. The rearrangement links TRBV29-1 to TRBJ1-1; D possibly corresponds to TRBD1 (5 bases). The CDR3 length is 12 residues. Germline V lookup: CDR1 SQVTM, CDR2 ANQGSEA. V shed 5 bases and J shed 2 bases, with 9 bases lying between them.

V gene TRBV5-1 combines with J gene TRBJ1-2; D gene ambiguous. V dropped 0 bases and J dropped 2 bases, with 5 bases sitting between them. This CDR3 comprises 13 residues. The germline V gene has CDR1 SGHRS and CDR2 YFSETQ. CDR3 residues: CASSLVANYGYTF. The CDR3 DNA follows: TGCGCCAGCAGCTTGGTGGCCAACTATGGCTACACCTTC.

This chain joins TRBV9 and TRBJ2-3; D might be TRBD2 (7 bases). The CDR3 runs 17 residues. Trimming left V 0 bases short and J 5 bases short, with 19 bases between. The germline gives CDR1 SGDLS, CDR2 YYNGEE. In DNA, the CDR3 is TGTGCCAGCAGCGTAGCCCCCTCGGCGGGGGCGTTAGATACGCAGTATTTT. Protein product: CASSVAPSAGALDTQYF.

There are a few counts of this clone. The rearrangement links TRBV18 to TRBJ2-7; the match to TRBD2 covers 10 bases. Germline CDR1 and CDR2: KGHSH and LQKENI. The CDR3 length is 15 residues. V was pared by 1 base and J by 2 bases, with 2 bases of the junction left unmatched. The CDR3 DNA reads TGTGCCAGCTCACCACGGACTAGCGGAGCCTACGAGCAGTACTTC. Amino acid sequence: CASSPRTSGAYEQYF.

This clone has just a few counts. This chain connects TRBV7-2 to TRBJ2-7, with D tentatively TRBD2 (6 bases). This CDR3 is 15 amino acids long. V was clipped by 4 bases and J by 3 bases, with 16 bases between them. The germline CDR1 and CDR2 sequences are SGHTA and FQGNSA. The CDR3 loop is CASSSRGRQNYEQYF. DNA for the CDR3: TGTGCCAGCAGCTCGCGGGGTAGACAGAACTACGAGCAGTACTTC.

V is TRBV30 and J is TRBJ1-2, with 7 bases lining up with TRBD1. CDR1 GTSNPN and CDR2 SVGIG come from the germline V gene (reference sequence). The CDR3 covers 11 residues. V was clipped by 4 bases and J by 7 bases; unmatched bases: 3. CDR3: CAWNRGRGYTF. In DNA, the CDR3 is TGTGCCTGGAACAGGGGTCGTGGCTACACCTTC.

This chain links TRBV15 with TRBJ1-1; D not resolved. V was cut by 0 bases and J by 8 bases, with 13 bases left in between. The CDR3 totals 14 residues. The germline V gene has CDR1 LNHNV and CDR2 YYDKDF (reference sequence). The DNA of the CDR3 is TGTGCCACCAGCAGAGATCCCCTTGGCAGAGAAGCTTTCTTT. This translates into CATSRDPLGREAFF.

This chain connects TRBV12-3 or TRBV12-4 to TRBJ2-5, with 9 bases identical to TRBD2. The ends lost 6 bases at V and 6 bases at J; junction bases unmatched: 5. This CDR3 is built from 13 residues. CDR3 DNA sequence: TGTGCCAGCAGCTCTAGCGGGGCACAGACCCAGTACTTC. Protein sequence: CASSSSGAQTQYF.

The chain links TRBV11-2 to TRBJ2-2; TRBD2 agrees at 10 bases. The CDR3 has 17 residues. J lost 3 bases, V lost 2 bases, and 6 bases had no gene match. Per the germline V gene, CDR1 is SGHAT and CDR2 is FQNNGV. DNA of the CDR3: TGTGCCAGCAGCTTAAGCGGGGGGGCCTTGGACACCGGGGAGCTGTTTTTT. It yields the protein CASSLSGGALDTGELFF.

The chain is built from TRBV30 and TRBJ2-7; 9 bases agree with TRBD1. CDR3 length: 13 amino acids. The germline V gene has CDR1 GTSNPN and CDR2 SVGIG (reference sequence). J lost 1 base, V lost 5 bases, and 3 bases had no gene match. CDR3: CAWAGTGSYEQYF. The CDR3 DNA is TGTGCCTGGGCCGGGACAGGGTCCTACGAGCAGTACTTC.

The chain recombines TRBV30 with TRBJ1-5; D is possibly TRBD1 (5 bases). Trimming cost V 5 bases and J 6 bases, with 14 bases left between them. Germline CDR1 GTSNPN, CDR2 SVGIG (reference sequence). This CDR3 spans 13 amino acids. CDR3 protein: CAWGGGGAQPQHF. As DNA, the CDR3 is TGTGCCTGGGGTGGGGGGGGTGCTCAGCCCCAGCATTTT.

This clone turned up a few times. The rearrangement uses TRBV2 and TRBJ2-7, with TRBD2 matching 12 bases. The germline gives CDR1 SNHLY, CDR2 FYNNEI. The CDR3 is made up of 15 amino acids. The V and J ends lost 6 bases and 2 bases, in that order; junction bases with no gene match: 5. The CDR3 DNA reads TGTGCCAGCAGCGACCTAGCGGGAGGGGCCTACGAGCAGTACTTC. Residues: CASSDLAGGAYEQYF.

V and J are TRBV9 and TRBJ2-3; D uncertain. The V gene's germline CDR1 is SGDLS and CDR2 YYNGEE. Trimming shortened V by 6 bases and J by 3 bases, and 17 bases separated the two germline ends. This CDR3 has 15 amino acids. As DNA, the CDR3 is TGTGCCAGCACCTTTGGAGTGTTGGGTACAGATACGCAGTATTTT. It codes for CASTFGVLGTDTQYF.

The V and J genes are TRBV6-5 and TRBJ1-2; 12 bases map to TRBD1. Trimming cost V 5 bases and J 7 bases; bases outside gene matches: 8. This CDR3 comprises 15 residues. Germline loops: CDR1 MNHEY, CDR2 SVGAGI. CDR3 residues: CASSLGTGGMLGYTF. The CDR3 DNA sequence: TGTGCCAGCAGTCTAGGGACAGGGGGCATGCTTGGCTACACCTTC.

The chain employs TRBV21-1 and TRBJ2-7; the D segment call TRBD2 is taken from the table without a DNA check. TRBV21-1 is reported as a pseudogene. CDR3 length equals 15 residues. CDR3 bases: TGTGCCAGCAGCACCCGGACTAGCGGCCCCTACGAGCAGTACTTC. It encodes CASSTRTSGPYEQYF.

This sequence joins TRBV10-3 and TRBJ1-4; the D is unclear. V was cut by 5 bases and J by 0 bases, with 10 bases left in between. The germline V gene encodes CDR1 ENHRY and CDR2 SYGVKD. The CDR3 is 15 residues long. CDR3 region: CAISMSVSTNEKLFF. CDR3 DNA: TGTGCCATCAGTATGTCAGTCTCAACTAATGAAAAACTGTTTTTT.

The V gene is TRBV10-3, the J gene TRBJ1-5; D might be TRBD1 (6 bases). The CDR3 spans 19 residues. V was pared by 2 bases and J by 1 base, with 21 bases between. CDR1 is ENHRY, CDR2 SYGVKD, per germline. CDR3 in DNA: TGTGCCATCAGTGAGAGGGGGTTGGGGGATGGTGAGAGCAATCAGCCCCAGCATTTT. Translating it yields CAISERGLGDGESNQPQHF.

This sequence joins TRBV28 and TRBJ1-5, with no clear D. Germline CDR1 is MDHEN and CDR2 is SYDVKM. Trimming took off 5 bases at V and 2 bases at J, with 7 bases between the two ends. The length of the CDR3 is 13 residues. The CDR3 region has the DNA TGTGCCAGCAGTACAAGCGGCAATCAGCCCCAGCATTTT. As protein: CASSTSGNQPQHF. Filled out from reference TRBV28 and TRBJ1-5, the complete variable domain reads DVKVTQSSRYLVKRTGEKVFLECVQDMDHENMFWYRQDPGLGLRLIYFSYDVKMKEKGDIPEGYSVSREKKERFSLILESASTNQTSMYLCASSTSGNQPQHFGDGTRLSIL.

The chain employs TRBV5-5 and TRBJ2-7; maybe TRBD2 (6 bases). Germline CDR1 is SGHKS and CDR2 is YYEKEE (reference sequence). This CDR3 comprises 13 residues. The V gene lost 0 bases and the J gene lost 3 bases, with 7 bases spanning the gap. The DNA of the CDR3 is TGTGCCAGCAGCTTGGAGGACTACTACGAGCAGTACTTC. Protein: CASSLEDYYEQYF.

Only a few counts were recorded for this clone. The V call is TRBV6-5, the J call TRBJ1-3; D is perhaps TRBD1 (6 bases). Germline V gives CDR1 MNHEY, CDR2 SVGAGI. CDR3 length: 15 amino acids. V shed 8 bases and J shed 0 bases, with 14 bases lying between them. CDR3 in DNA: TGTGCCAGCGGGGGCAAAATTTACTCTGGAAACACCATATATTTT. This sequence encodes CASGGKIYSGNTIYF.

The chain is built from TRBV4-1 and TRBJ1-5; D call uncertain. Germline CDR1 is MGHRA and CDR2 is YSYEKL. There are 13 residues in the CDR3. V was cut by 2 bases and J by 5 bases, with 7 bases left in between. The CDR3 DNA follows: TGCGCCAGCAGCCAAAGGGAGGATCAGCCCCAGCATTTT. Amino acid sequence: CASSQREDQPQHF.

The chain uses TRBV7-3 and TRBJ1-2; D is unclear. Trimming shortened V by 2 bases and J by 4 bases, and 11 bases separated the two germline ends. Germline-derived CDR1 and CDR2 are SGHTA and FQGTGA. The CDR3 is 14 residues long. CDR3 nucleotide sequence: TGTGCCAGCAGCTTATTTTCACAGATCTATGGCTACACCTTC. As protein: CASSLFSQIYGYTF.